This T cell receptor (beta chain) originates from a study of blood T cell repertoires in COVID-19. Across the study: Nucleic acid was either cDNA or gDNA, and it came from T cells, B-cell-depleted T cells, or PBMCs.

Some clones are missing from TCRdb's copy, which holds only in-frame ones; the method was immunoSEQ multiplex PCR. The data hold roughly 90,000 clones, with around four fifths observed a single time. The sequencing input was peripheral blood. The TCR comes from a human donor in a cohort sampled during active COVID-19.

The CDR3 here is CSVETRDTQYF. Written as DNA, the CDR3 is TGCAGCGTGGAAACTAGAGATACGCAGTATTTT. The chain links TRBV29-1 to TRBJ2-3; tentatively, D is TRBD2 (5 bases). The CDR3 is 11 amino acids. Trimming removed 6 bases from V and 5 bases from J, with 9 bases in between. The germline gives CDR1 SQVTM, CDR2 ANQGSEA.